The 15 T cell receptor beta chains presented below share a single source sample, sequenced in a study of regulatory T cells in long-lasting Graves disease. Arm-PCR with iRepertoire HTBI primers amplified the CDR3 regions for these TCR beta libraries. TCRdb re-called the multiplex PCR reads through MiXCR, storing one row per CDR3 protein. The sample lists hundreds of thousands of distinct CDR3 sequences, around 15% seen once, with more than 10% in the top ten. Time point defined: newly diagnosed GD, antithyroid drugs for less than 3 months. RNA extracted from PBMCs served as the sequencing template. These data were also reused for a study on T cells in Graves' hyperthyroidism and ophthalmopathy.

Specimen: peripheral blood mononuclear cells (PBMCs), collected at new diagnosis, from a patient treated with antithyroid drugs. The receptor set was obtained from a man between 18 and 35 years old with Graves disease.

The rearrangement joins TRBV15 to TRBJ1-4, with D tentatively TRBD1 (6 bases). The CDR3 is 13 amino acids. CDR1 is LNHNV and CDR2 is YYDKDF in the germline V gene (reference sequence). Trimming took off 11 bases at V and 8 bases at J, with 18 bases between the two ends. The CDR3 DNA sequence: TGTGCCGTGGGGGGGGCGCGAGGCGAAAAACTGTTTTTT. This gives the protein CAVGGARGEKLFF. The whole variable domain, remainder taken from reference TRBV15 and TRBJ1-4, is DAMVIQNPRYQVTQFGKPVTLSCSQTLNHNVMYWYQQKSSQAPKLLFHYYDKDFNNEADTPDNFQSRRPNTSFCFLDIRSPGLGDTAMYLCAVGGARGEKLFFGSGTQLSVL.

This clonotype was observed at least ten times. The chain links TRBV11-2 to TRBJ2-7, with 8 bases fitting TRBD2. The germline gives CDR1 SGHAT, CDR2 FQNNGV. V dropped 5 bases and J dropped 2; count of bases not matched to a gene: 11. The CDR3 totals 16 residues. The DNA for the CDR3 is TGTGCCAGCAGCCATCCTACTAGCGGAGCGACCTACGAGCAGTACTTC. It yields the protein CASSHPTSGATYEQYF. Looking up the rest from reference TRBV11-2 and TRBJ2-7 gives the full variable domain: EAGVAQSPRYKIIEKRQSVAFWCNPISGHATLYWYQQILGQGPKLLIQFQNNGVVDDSQLPKDRFSAERLKGVDSTLKIQPAKLEDSAVYLCASSHPTSGATYEQYFGPGTRLTVT.

This clonotype has just a few counts. The chain recombines TRBV20-1 with TRBJ1-5, with no clear D. With 3 bases removed from V and 5 bases from J, the gap between germline ends came to 11 bases. This CDR3 comprises 13 residues. Germline V gives CDR1 DFQATT, CDR2 SNEGSKA (reference sequence). CDR3 nucleotides: TGCAGTGCTAGTTCGGGGAGCGATCAGCCCCAGCATTTT. It specifies CSASSGSDQPQHF.

This clonotype showed up many times. This chain uses TRBV5-1 with TRBJ2-1, with TRBD2 as a possible D gene (5 bases). Per the germline V gene, CDR1 is SGHRS and CDR2 is YFSETQ. The CDR3 loop spans 17 amino acids. Trimming pared 2 bases from V and 0 bases from J, leaving 15 bases between. The CDR3 bases are TGCGCCAGCAGCTTTAGCAGCGGTGGGAGCTCCTACAATGAGCAGTTCTTC. Its protein is CASSFSSGGSSYNEQFF. The full variable domain, with the rest looked up from reference TRBV5-1 and TRBJ2-1, is KAGVTQTPRYLIKTRGQQVTLSCSPISGHRSVSWYQQTPGQGLQFLFEYFSETQRNKGNFPGRFSGRQFSNSRSEMNVSTLELGDSALYLCASSFSSGGSSYNEQFFGPGTRLTVL.

The J gene is TRBJ1-3, the V gene TRBV6-1; 10 nucleotides agree with TRBD1. The germline CDR1 and CDR2 sequences are MNHNS and SASEGT. The ends lost 6 bases at V and 0 bases at J; junction bases unmatched: 5. The length of the CDR3 is 16 residues. The CDR3 region has the DNA TGTGCCAGCAGGAGGGACAGGGGCCCCTCTGGAAACACCATATATTTT. Translation: CASRRDRGPSGNTIYF.

On this clonotype: Relative to the germline gene, one junction end is altered; a read error may explain this. The J gene is TRBJ2-7, the V gene TRBV2; no firm D call. CDR3 length: 13 amino acids. Per germline, CDR1 SNHLY and CDR2 FYNNEI. CDR3 bases: TGTGCCAGCAGTGGGATCTCTACCTACGAGCAATACTTC. This encodes CASSGISTYEQYF.

This clonotype was detected ten times or more. This chain joins TRBV27 and TRBJ2-1, with TRBD2 matching over 16 bases. The junction had 9 bases not matched to a gene; V was cut back by 7 bases and J by 6 bases. This CDR3 spans 17 amino acids. Germline lookup yields CDR1 MNHEY and CDR2 SMNVEV (reference sequence). CDR3 DNA: TGTGCCAGCAACAAAGGGACTAGCGGGAGGGACGGCAATGAGCAGTTCTTC. Its translation: CASNKGTSGRDGNEQFF.

This clonotype was observed many times. The gene calls are TRBV7-2 and TRBJ2-1; possibly TRBD2 for D (6 bases). The ends were cut back, 5 bases at V and 3 bases at J, with 14 bases in the middle. The CDR3 length is 15 residues. Per the germline V gene, CDR1 is SGHTA and CDR2 is FQGNSA. The CDR3 loop is CASSRTGTRYNEQFF. The CDR3 DNA sequence: TGTGCCAGCAGCAGAACCGGGACTCGCTACAATGAGCAGTTCTTC.

This clonotype has a handful of counts. The chain employs TRBV20-1 and TRBJ1-5; tentative D call: TRBD1 (6 bases). V lost 4 bases and J lost 11, with 21 bases in between. The germline gives CDR1 DFQATT, CDR2 SNEGSKA (reference sequence). The length of the CDR3 is 14 residues. CDR3 nucleotide sequence: TGCAGTGCTATCGGGGGCCGCTCTTTCCGGACCCAGCATTTT. It specifies CSAIGGRSFRTQHF.

The gene calls are TRBV20-1 and TRBJ1-1, with D perhaps TRBD1 (6 bases). Germline values: CDR1 DFQATT, CDR2 SNEGSKA (reference sequence). Trimming removed 3 bases from V and 4 bases from J, with 18 bases in between. This CDR3 is built from 15 residues. The CDR3 spells CSARQPAGAGTEAFF. The DNA of the CDR3 is TGCAGTGCTAGGCAACCCGCAGGGGCAGGCACTGAAGCTTTCTTT.

The chain couples TRBV2 to TRBJ2-1; D perhaps matches TRBD2 (6 bases). Germline lookup yields CDR1 SNHLY and CDR2 FYNNEI. The CDR3 consists of 15 residues. The germline V and J ends were trimmed by 6 bases and 8 bases, with 20 bases remaining between them. In nucleotides, the CDR3 is TGTGCCAGCAGCCCCCCGTCGGGAGTCGGCGATGAGCAGTTCTTC. Protein: CASSPPSGVGDEQFF.

In the case of this clonotype: A much larger clone differs by one base, so this may be a read error. The chain combines TRBV28 with TRBJ2-7; 9 nucleotides match TRBD2. There are 14 residues in the CDR3. CDR1 is MDHEN and CDR2 is SYDVKM in the germline V gene. DNA for the CDR3: TGTACCAGCAGTTTAAGCGGGGGGACCTACGAGCAGTACTTC. This codes for CTSSLSGGTYEQYF.

This clonotype has only a few counts. This chain uses TRBV20-1 with TRBJ2-3; a weak D match, TRBD2 (7 bases). V was pared by 6 bases and J by 2 bases, with 21 bases between. Germline V lookup: CDR1 DFQATT, CDR2 SNEGSKA (reference sequence). The CDR3 is 16 amino acids. The CDR3, as DNA: TGCAGTGCACCGGCCATTGGGGGGGCCGCCACAGATACGCAGTATTTT. Protein product: CSAPAIGGAATDTQYF.

This clonotype has just one count. This likely traces to a read error, being one base from a far larger clone. The chain uses TRBV7-2 and TRBJ2-2; TRBD2 aligns across 11 bases. After removal of 5 bases from V and 7 bases from J, the junction contained 6 bases not matched to a gene. The germline V gene encodes CDR1 SGHTA and CDR2 FQGNSA. The CDR3 totals 15 residues. CDR3 DNA: TGTGCCAGCAGCCGGACTAGCGGGCGCATCGGGGAGCTGTTTTTT. It translates to CASSRTSGRIGELFF. The full variable domain, rest sourced from reference TRBV7-2 and TRBJ2-2, is GAGVSQSPSNKVTEKGKDVELRCDPISGHTALYWYRQSLGQGLEFLIYFQGNSAPDKSGLPSDRFSAERTGGSVSTLTIQRTQQEDSAVYLCASSRTSGRIGELFFGEGSRLTVL.

This sequence joins TRBV5-1 and TRBJ1-5; D gene ambiguous. Germline V gene sequence: CDR1 SGHRS, CDR2 YFSETQ. Trimming took off 0 bases at V and 2 bases at J, with 9 bases between the two ends. The CDR3 is 15 amino acids. The CDR3 DNA reads TGCGCCAGCAGCTTGGCCGCTGGGCGCAATCAGCCCCAGCATTTT. Translation: CASSLAAGRNQPQHF.